This TCR beta chain is from a study of blood T cell repertoires in COVID-19. Study-wide context: COVID-19 samples collected from the United States, Italy and Spain covered acute and convalescent phases. PBMCs, B-cell-depleted T cells, or T cells were the source of the cDNA or gDNA that made up the material.

In the study's own analysis: How many nucleated cells were present was estimated from reference gene primer amplification. The assay was immunoSEQ multiplex PCR, and TCRdb's table has in-frame clones only and misses some. The DNA was the basis for D and trimming; V, J and clone size are from that table. The table has 120,000 to 150,000 clones, roughly four fifths seen once. Sequencing was done on a sample of peripheral blood. The receptor was derived from a human donor with acute or convalescent COVID-19. The donor label of this sample is uncertain.

CDR3 region: CASSLFSRDTQYF. In nucleotides, the CDR3 is TGTGCCAGCAGCTTATTCTCACGGGATACGCAGTATTTT. This rearrangement joins TRBV7-8 to TRBJ2-3; D not resolved. V lost 2 bases to trimming and J lost 6 bases, with 9 bases between them. This CDR3 comprises 13 residues. Germline V CDR1 and CDR2: SGHVS, FQNEAQ.